A single sample gave rise to the 28 T cell receptor beta chains below, sequenced in a study of naive and memory T cell subsets. The beta constant-region primer was an equimolar mix of two oligonucleotides covering TRBC1 and TRBC2. TCRdb re-analysed the UMI-ligation and nested PCR reads in MiXCR, keeping a single row per CDR3 protein. The sample records 65,000 to 85,000 distinct CDR3 sequences, less than 15% being singletons. Input material: central memory CD4+ T cells from blood. The origin of the receptors is a human donor in good health.

This clonotype was observed at least ten times. The chain is built from TRBV5-5 and TRBJ2-7; 7 positions agree with TRBD1. J lost 4 bases, V lost 0 bases, and 7 bases had no gene match. The CDR3 sequence is 15 residues long. The germline gives CDR1 SGHKS, CDR2 YYEKEE (reference sequence). The CDR3 DNA is TGTGCCAGCAGCTTGGCTCCGGGACAGCTGTACGAGCAGTACTTC. It is translated as CASSLAPGQLYEQYF. The full variable domain, its missing parts supplied by reference TRBV5-5 and TRBJ2-7, is DAGVTQSPTHLIKTRGQQVTLRCSPISGHKSVSWYQQVLGQGPQFIFQYYEKEERGRGNFPDRFSARQFPNYSSELNVNALLLGDSALYLCASSLAPGQLYEQYFGPGTRLTVT.

There are many counts of this clonotype. The rearrangement joins TRBV24-1 to TRBJ2-1; TRBD2 matches at 12 bases. V lost 3 bases, J lost 8 bases, and 10 bases stayed unmatched. This CDR3 is 17 amino acids long. Germline CDR1 and CDR2: KGHDR and SFDVKD. CDR3 amino acids: CATSDDSSGRVGHEQFF. The CDR3 DNA follows: TGTGCCACCAGTGATGATTCTAGCGGGAGGGTTGGTCATGAGCAGTTCTTC.

This sequence joins TRBV7-2 and TRBJ2-7, with D unresolved. V was shortened by 3 bases and J by 2 bases, with 8 bases between the two germline ends. The V gene's germline CDR1 is SGHTA and CDR2 FQGNSA. The CDR3 is made up of 13 amino acids. In DNA form, the CDR3 reads TGTGCCAGCAGCTTCACGCAGGCCTACGAGCAGTACTTC. Protein product: CASSFTQAYEQYF. Variable domain in full (rest from reference TRBV7-2 and TRBJ2-7): GAGVSQSPSNKVTEKGKDVELRCDPISGHTALYWYRQSLGQGLEFLIYFQGNSAPDKSGLPSDRFSAERTGGSVSTLTIQRTQQEDSAVYLCASSFTQAYEQYFGPGTRLTVT.

This clonotype was detected only a few times. The V call is TRBV6-4, the J call TRBJ2-5; D gene uncertain. Germline loops: CDR1 MRHNA, CDR2 SNTAGT. This CDR3 has 14 amino acids. Trimming left V 5 bases short and J 2 bases short, with 12 bases between. CDR3 in DNA: TGTGCCAGCAGTCTGGTGACCGCTCAAGAGACCCAGTACTTC. Protein product: CASSLVTAQETQYF.

This clonotype was counted a few times. The V gene is TRBV12-3 or TRBV12-4, the J gene TRBJ2-1; possibly TRBD1 for D (6 bases). Trimming cost V 7 bases and J 0 bases, with 13 bases left between them. CDR3 size: 15 residues. The CDR3 region has the DNA TGTGCCAGCAACTTAGGGGGTCCCTCCTACAATGAGCAGTTCTTC. Residues: CASNLGGPSYNEQFF.

This clonotype appeared a single time. A much larger clone sits a single nucleotide away, making a read error possible. The V call is TRBV6-2 or TRBV6-3, the J call TRBJ2-1; 13 nucleotides agree with TRBD2. Germline V lookup: CDR1 MNHEY, CDR2 SVGEGT. The CDR3 consists of 15 residues. Trimming cost V 6 bases and J 10 bases; bases outside gene matches: 9. Here the CDR3 DNA reads TGTGCCAGCAGCACAGGACTAGCGGGAGTTGAGGAGCAGTTCTTC. It encodes CASSTGLAGVEEQFF.

This clonotype was seen repeatedly, ten times or more. The V gene is TRBV2, the J gene TRBJ2-5, with TRBD2 matching 12 bases. Trimming at V came to 7 bases and at J to 0 bases, leaving 3 bases not matched to a gene. Germline assignment: CDR1 SNHLY and CDR2 FYNNEI. This CDR3 contains 15 residues. In DNA form, the CDR3 reads TGTGCCAGCAAACTAGCGGGAGGCCACCAAGAGACCCAGTACTTC. This encodes CASKLAGGHQETQYF.

This chain uses TRBV29-1 with TRBJ1-1, with D hard to call. CDR1 and CDR2 (germline): SQVTM, ANQGSEA. CDR3 size: 13 residues. Trimming took 4 bases from V and 1 from J, leaving 10 bases between them. CDR3 sequence reads: CSVVQYGNTEAFF. The CDR3 DNA follows: TGCAGCGTTGTTCAATACGGGAACACTGAAGCTTTCTTT.

This clonotype was counted between two and nine times. Here the CDR3 DNA reads TGCAGCGTTGCTTGGACGGCCACCTACGAGCAGTACTTC. This codes for CSVAWTATYEQYF. The chain uses TRBV29-1 and TRBJ2-7; D gene ambiguous. The CDR3 extends over 13 amino acids. V shed 4 bases and J shed 2 bases, with 12 bases lying between them. Germline values: CDR1 SQVTM, CDR2 ANQGSEA.

This clonotype was observed a few times. Here the CDR3 reads CASRYRAKGEQSSYNEQFF. The CDR3, as DNA: TGTGCCAGCAGGTACCGGGCCAAGGGTGAACAGAGCTCCTACAATGAGCAGTTCTTC. The chain is built from TRBV5-5 and TRBJ2-1; no clear D gene. There are 19 residues in the CDR3. The germline V gene encodes CDR1 SGHKS and CDR2 YYEKEE (reference sequence). V was shortened by 5 bases and J by 0 bases, with 24 bases between the two germline ends.

This clonotype was recorded at least ten times. A junction boundary mismatches the germline segment, possibly from a read error. V gene TRBV18 combines with J gene TRBJ2-1, with D perhaps matching TRBD1 (5 bases). The CDR3 has 11 amino acids. Germline V gene data show CDR1 as KGHSH and CDR2 as LQKENI. CDR3 DNA: TGCAAGGGGCAGTGGGACAATGAGCAGTTCTTC. Its protein is CKGQWDNEQFF.

The rearrangement uses TRBV29-1 and TRBJ2-5; D is unresolved. The germline V gene encodes CDR1 SQVTM and CDR2 ANQGSEA. V dropped 4 bases and J dropped 5 bases, with 11 bases sitting between them. CDR3 length: 12 residues. The CDR3 DNA sequence: TGCAGCGTTGCTCTGGATGCGGAGACCCAGTACTTC. Protein product: CSVALDAETQYF.

This sequence joins TRBV12-3 or TRBV12-4 and TRBJ2-5, with 11 bases lining up with TRBD1. The CDR3 runs to 16 residues. J lost 5 bases, V lost 2 bases, and 7 bases had no gene match. CDR3 nucleotide sequence: TGTGCCAGCAGTTTACTCGGACAGGGGGCGAAGGAGACCCAGTACTTC. It codes for CASSLLGQGAKETQYF.

In its sample, this clonotype was seen many times. The genes are TRBV30 and TRBJ1-1; D uncertain. Germline-derived CDR1 and CDR2 are GTSNPN and SVGIG (reference sequence). V dropped 5 bases and J dropped 1 base, with 11 bases sitting between them. The CDR3 is 13 amino acids. CDR3 coding DNA: TGTGCCTGGGGAAGAGGCGGGAACACTGAAGCTTTCTTT. Translated, it gives CAWGRGGNTEAFF.

This clonotype has only one observation. This chain links TRBV5-1 with TRBJ1-1, with D possibly TRBD1 on 5 matching bases. Trimming removed 1 base at V and 4 bases at J, with 14 bases between. Germline V lookup: CDR1 SGHRS, CDR2 YFSETQ. The CDR3 runs 15 residues. The CDR3 DNA reads as TGCGCCAGCAGCTTGATCGGGGGAGAGAGCACTGAAGCTTTCTTT. Translating gives CASSLIGGESTEAFF.

In its sample, this clonotype was seen many times. V usage is TRBV27 and J usage is TRBJ1-5; D not certain. Trimming pared 7 bases from V and 3 bases from J, leaving 13 bases between. Germline CDR1 reads MNHEY; CDR2 reads SMNVEV (reference sequence). This CDR3 is built from 14 residues. As DNA, the CDR3 is TGTGCCAGCAATGACATTACTTCCAATCAGCCCCAGCATTTT. Its protein is CASNDITSNQPQHF.

The CDR3 spells CASSPDGQRGGYTF. CDR3 in DNA: TGTGCCAGCAGCCCCGATGGGCAACGAGGTGGCTACACCTTC. This chain uses TRBV11-2 with TRBJ1-2; no definite D call. Deletions cut 5 bases from V and 7 bases from J, with 17 bases between. The CDR3 is 14 residues long. Germline assignment: CDR1 SGHAT and CDR2 FQNNGV.

For the CDR3, the DNA is TGTGCCAGCAGCCCCGGACGTCGGTCCTACAATGAGCAGTTCTTC. Its translation: CASSPGRRSYNEQFF. This sequence joins TRBV7-3 and TRBJ2-1; no definite D call. CDR1 and CDR2 from the germline V gene are SGHTA and FQGTGA. The V and J ends lost 5 bases and 1 base respectively, with 12 bases between them. This CDR3 contains 15 residues.

This clonotype was seen more than once but under ten times. This chain uses TRBV5-1 with TRBJ2-5, with 10 bases matching TRBD1. CDR1 is SGHRS and CDR2 is YFSETQ in the germline V gene. This CDR3 has 15 amino acids. V lost 4 bases, J lost 4 bases, and 7 bases stayed unmatched. This chain's CDR3 is CASSLEWTGGETQYF. DNA of the CDR3: TGCGCCAGCAGCCTGGAGTGGACAGGGGGAGAGACCCAGTACTTC. Full variable domain (missing parts from reference TRBV5-1 and TRBJ2-5): KAGVTQTPRYLIKTRGQQVTLSCSPISGHRSVSWYQQTPGQGLQFLFEYFSETQRNKGNFPGRFSGRQFSNSRSEMNVSTLELGDSALYLCASSLEWTGGETQYFGPGTRLLVL.

The chain links TRBV29-1 to TRBJ1-2; D not certain. The CDR3 consists of 13 residues. The ends were cut back, 5 bases at V and 0 bases at J, with 10 bases in the middle. Germline V gene lookup returns CDR1 SQVTM and CDR2 ANQGSEA. CDR3 in DNA: TGCAGCGTTAAAGGCCGAGCTAACTATGGCTACACCTTC. Protein: CSVKGRANYGYTF. Filled out from reference TRBV29-1 and TRBJ1-2, the complete variable domain reads SAVISQKPSRDICQRGTSLTIQCQVDSQVTMMFWYRQQPGQSLTLIATANQGSEATYESGFVIDKFPISRPNLTFSTLTVSNMSPEDSSIYLCSVKGRANYGYTFGSGTRLTVV.

The gene calls are TRBV3-1 and TRBJ1-1, with 8 positions matching TRBD1. Trimming removed 4 bases from V and 7 bases from J; junction bases left unmatched: 8. This CDR3 has 14 amino acids. Looked up from germline, CDR1 is LGHDT and CDR2 is YNNKEL (reference sequence). In DNA form, the CDR3 reads TGTGCCAGCAGCCCGGCCAGGGGGCTTAGTGAAGCTTTCTTT. It encodes CASSPARGLSEAFF.

This clonotype appeared a few times. The V gene is TRBV29-1, the J gene TRBJ2-2; D may be TRBD1 or TRBD2 (5 bases each). Per germline, CDR1 SQVTM and CDR2 ANQGSEA. V was pared by 4 bases and J by 1 base, with 16 bases between. CDR3 length equals 16 residues. CDR3 coding DNA: TGCAGCGTTGGACACGAGCCGGGACGGAACACCGGGGAGCTGTTTTTT. It encodes CSVGHEPGRNTGELFF.

This clonotype was counted many times. The chain has TRBV10-3 and TRBJ2-6, with 10 bases aligning to TRBD1. The CDR3 extends over 17 amino acids. Germline loops: CDR1 ENHRY, CDR2 SYGVKD. With 7 bases clipped from V and 3 bases from J, the junction kept 9 bases outside the gene matches. In DNA form, the CDR3 reads TGTGCCATCATGAGGGACAGGGGTCAAGGTGGGGCCAACGTCCTGACTTTC. This sequence encodes CAIMRDRGQGGANVLTF.

This clonotype has more than one count but fewer than ten. V is TRBV7-8 and J is TRBJ2-1; 7 bases map to TRBD1. Germline V gene data show CDR1 as SGHVS and CDR2 as FQNEAQ. V shed 4 bases, J shed 6 bases, and the junction held 9 bases outside the gene matches. There are 15 residues in the CDR3. The CDR3 DNA sequence: TGTGCCAGCAGCTCGAACAGGGGTCCCCTCAATGAGCAGTTCTTC. Amino acid sequence: CASSSNRGPLNEQFF.

This clonotype has a count of ten or more. The chain couples TRBV29-1 to TRBJ1-1; D is unclear. V dropped 5 bases and J dropped 3 bases, with 13 bases sitting between them. The CDR3 is 13 residues long. In germline, CDR1 is SQVTM, CDR2 ANQGSEA. The CDR3 region has the DNA TGCAGCGTTAGAAGGTCAGAGGACACTGAAGCTTTCTTT. Protein product: CSVRRSEDTEAFF. Using reference TRBV29-1 and TRBJ1-1 for the parts outside the CDR3, the full variable domain is SAVISQKPSRDICQRGTSLTIQCQVDSQVTMMFWYRQQPGQSLTLIATANQGSEATYESGFVIDKFPISRPNLTFSTLTVSNMSPEDSSIYLCSVRRSEDTEAFFGQGTRLTVV.

This clonotype occurred many times. The V call is TRBV3-1, the J call TRBJ1-1; no firm D call. V lost 1 base to trimming and J lost 1 base, with 7 bases between them. The germline V gene has CDR1 LGHDT and CDR2 YNNKEL (reference sequence). This CDR3 is built from 14 residues. The CDR3 DNA reads TGTGCCAGCAGCCAAGGACACAGGAACACTGAAGCTTTCTTT. Its translation is CASSQGHRNTEAFF.

This clonotype was recorded at least ten times. This chain connects TRBV29-1 to TRBJ1-6, with TRBD1 matching 10 bases. CDR1 and CDR2 (germline): SQVTM, ANQGSEA. The V gene end was trimmed by 8 bases and the J gene end by 7 bases; junction bases not matched to a gene: 8. The CDR3 loop spans 14 amino acids. The CDR3 sequence: CSYRDRGWNSPLHF. The CDR3 DNA reads as TGCAGCTACCGGGACAGGGGATGGAATTCACCCCTCCACTTT.

This clonotype was observed a handful of times. The chain employs TRBV6-2 or TRBV6-3 and TRBJ2-5, with D possibly TRBD2 on 5 matching bases. This CDR3 is 12 amino acids long. Germline assignment: CDR1 MNHEY and CDR2 SVGEGT. Trimming pared 7 bases from V and 4 bases from J, leaving 10 bases between. This CDR3 reads CASNGIGETQYF. CDR3 coding DNA: TGTGCCAGCAACGGGATCGGAGAGACCCAGTACTTC.